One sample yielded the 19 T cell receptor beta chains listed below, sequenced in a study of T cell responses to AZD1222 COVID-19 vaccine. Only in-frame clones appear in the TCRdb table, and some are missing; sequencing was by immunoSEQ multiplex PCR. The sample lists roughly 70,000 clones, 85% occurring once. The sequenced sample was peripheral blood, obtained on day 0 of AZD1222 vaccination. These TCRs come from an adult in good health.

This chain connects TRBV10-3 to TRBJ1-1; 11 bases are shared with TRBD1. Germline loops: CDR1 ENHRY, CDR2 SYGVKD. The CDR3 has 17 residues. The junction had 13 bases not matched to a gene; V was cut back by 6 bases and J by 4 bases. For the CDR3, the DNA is TGTGCCATCAGCAATGGGGGGGACAGGGGGTCTGGCACTGAAGCTTTCTTT. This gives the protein CAISNGGDRGSGTEAFF.

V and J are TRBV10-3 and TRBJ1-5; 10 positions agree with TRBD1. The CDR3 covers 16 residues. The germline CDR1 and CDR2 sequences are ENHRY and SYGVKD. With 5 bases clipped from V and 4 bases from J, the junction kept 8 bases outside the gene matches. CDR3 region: CAISPTGGAINQPQHF. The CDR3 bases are TGTGCCATCAGTCCGACAGGGGGCGCAATTAATCAGCCCCAGCATTTT.

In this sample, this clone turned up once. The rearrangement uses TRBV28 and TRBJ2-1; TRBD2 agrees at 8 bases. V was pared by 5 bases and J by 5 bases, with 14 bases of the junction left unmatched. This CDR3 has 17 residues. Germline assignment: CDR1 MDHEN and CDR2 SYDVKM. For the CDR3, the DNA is TGTGCCAGCAGTCTCCTCCTGGCGAGCGGGAGAAACAATGAGCAGTTCTTC. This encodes CASSLLLASGRNNEQFF.

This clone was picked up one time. CDR3 sequence (DNA): TGCGCCAGCAGCTTGGCCTCGGCGGTTTCCATTGGAGATACGCAGTATTTT. This encodes CASSLASAVSIGDTQYF. The chain carries TRBV5-1 and TRBJ2-3; no clear D. V lost 0 bases, J lost 5 bases, and 19 bases lay in between. The germline CDR1 and CDR2 sequences are SGHRS and YFSETQ. The CDR3 has 17 residues.

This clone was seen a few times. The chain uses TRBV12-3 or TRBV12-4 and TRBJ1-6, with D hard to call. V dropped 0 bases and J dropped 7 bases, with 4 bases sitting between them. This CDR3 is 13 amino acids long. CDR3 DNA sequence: TGTGCCAGCAGTTTAGCCCTAAATTCACCCCTCCACTTT. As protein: CASSLALNSPLHF.

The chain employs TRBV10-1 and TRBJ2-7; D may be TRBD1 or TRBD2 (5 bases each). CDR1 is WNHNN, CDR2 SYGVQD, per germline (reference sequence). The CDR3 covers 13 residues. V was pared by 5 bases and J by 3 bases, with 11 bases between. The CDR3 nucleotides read TGCGCCAGCAGTAAAGGGGACCTCTACGAGCAGTACTTC. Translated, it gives CASSKGDLYEQYF.

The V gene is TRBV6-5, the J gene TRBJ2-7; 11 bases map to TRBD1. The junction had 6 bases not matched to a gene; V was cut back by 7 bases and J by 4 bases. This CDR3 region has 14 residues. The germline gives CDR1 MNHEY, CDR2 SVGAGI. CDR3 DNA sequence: TGTGCCAGCAACCGGGACAGGGGGAGGTACGAGCAGTACTTC. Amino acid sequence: CASNRDRGRYEQYF.

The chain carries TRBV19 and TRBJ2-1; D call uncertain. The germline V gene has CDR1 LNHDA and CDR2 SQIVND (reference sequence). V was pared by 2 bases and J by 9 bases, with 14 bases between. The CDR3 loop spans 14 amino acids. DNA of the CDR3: TGTGCCAGTAGTATAAGGGAATTGACGGGTGAGCAGTTCTTC. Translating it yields CASSIRELTGEQFF.

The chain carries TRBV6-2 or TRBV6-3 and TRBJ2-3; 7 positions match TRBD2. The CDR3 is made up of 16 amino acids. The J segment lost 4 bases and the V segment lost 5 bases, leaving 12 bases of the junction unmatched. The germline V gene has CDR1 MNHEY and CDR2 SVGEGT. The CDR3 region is CASSHRDYLPADTQYF. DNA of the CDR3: TGTGCCAGCAGTCACCGGGACTATCTCCCCGCAGATACGCAGTATTTT.

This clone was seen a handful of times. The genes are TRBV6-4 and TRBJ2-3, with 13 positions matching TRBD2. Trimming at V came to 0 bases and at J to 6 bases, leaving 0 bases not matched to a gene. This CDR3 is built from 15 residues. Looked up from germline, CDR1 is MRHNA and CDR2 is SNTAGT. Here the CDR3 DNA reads TGTGCCAGCAGTGACTCGACTAGCGGGGGGGATACGCAGTATTTT. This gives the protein CASSDSTSGGDTQYF.

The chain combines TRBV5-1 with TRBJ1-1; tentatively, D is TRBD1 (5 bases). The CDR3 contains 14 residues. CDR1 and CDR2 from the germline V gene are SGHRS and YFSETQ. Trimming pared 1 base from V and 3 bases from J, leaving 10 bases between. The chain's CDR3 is CASSLKGAYTEAFF. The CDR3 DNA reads TGCGCCAGCAGCTTGAAAGGGGCTTACACTGAAGCTTTCTTT.

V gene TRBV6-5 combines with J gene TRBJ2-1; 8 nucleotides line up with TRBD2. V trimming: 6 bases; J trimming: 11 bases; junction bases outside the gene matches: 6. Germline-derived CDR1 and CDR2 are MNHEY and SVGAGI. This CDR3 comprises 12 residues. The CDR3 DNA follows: TGTGCCAGCAGCCTCAGCGGGAGAAAGCAGTTCTTC. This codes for CASSLSGRKQFF.

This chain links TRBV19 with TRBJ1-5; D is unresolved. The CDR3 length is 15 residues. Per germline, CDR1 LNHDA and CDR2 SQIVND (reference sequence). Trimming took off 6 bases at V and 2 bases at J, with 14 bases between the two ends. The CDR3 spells CASSGGLVGNQPQHF. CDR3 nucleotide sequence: TGTGCCAGTAGCGGCGGATTGGTCGGCAATCAGCCCCAGCATTTT.

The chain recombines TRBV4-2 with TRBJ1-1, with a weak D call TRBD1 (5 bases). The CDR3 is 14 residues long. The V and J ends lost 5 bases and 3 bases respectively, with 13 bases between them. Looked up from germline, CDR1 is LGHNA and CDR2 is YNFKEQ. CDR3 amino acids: CASSDFGDDTEAFF. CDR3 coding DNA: TGTGCCAGCAGCGATTTTGGGGACGACACTGAAGCTTTCTTT.

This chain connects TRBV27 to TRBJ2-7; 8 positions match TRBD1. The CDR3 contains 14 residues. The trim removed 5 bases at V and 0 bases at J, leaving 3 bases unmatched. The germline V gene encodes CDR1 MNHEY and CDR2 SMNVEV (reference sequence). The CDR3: CASSGTGGSYEQYF. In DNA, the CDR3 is TGTGCCAGCAGTGGCACAGGGGGCTCCTACGAGCAGTACTTC.

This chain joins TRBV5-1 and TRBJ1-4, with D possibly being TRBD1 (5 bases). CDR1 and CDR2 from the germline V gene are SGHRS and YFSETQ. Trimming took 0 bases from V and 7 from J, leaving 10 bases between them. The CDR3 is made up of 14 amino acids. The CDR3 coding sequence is TGCGCCAGCAGCTTGGCCGCGGGGACTGAAAAACTGTTTTTT. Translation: CASSLAAGTEKLFF.

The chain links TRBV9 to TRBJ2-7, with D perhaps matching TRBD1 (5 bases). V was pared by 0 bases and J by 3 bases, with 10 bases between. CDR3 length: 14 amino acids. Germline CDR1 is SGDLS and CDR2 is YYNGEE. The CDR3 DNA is TGTGCCAGCAGCGTAGGGACAACCGGCTACGAGCAGTACTTC. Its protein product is CASSVGTTGYEQYF.

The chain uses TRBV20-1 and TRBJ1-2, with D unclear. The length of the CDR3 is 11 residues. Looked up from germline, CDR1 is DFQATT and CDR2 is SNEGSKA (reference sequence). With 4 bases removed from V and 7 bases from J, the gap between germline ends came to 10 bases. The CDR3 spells CSAKAGGGYTF. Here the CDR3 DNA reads TGCAGTGCTAAGGCAGGCGGTGGCTACACCTTC.

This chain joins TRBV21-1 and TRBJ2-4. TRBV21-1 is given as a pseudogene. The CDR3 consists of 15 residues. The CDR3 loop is CASSKGPGGRNIQYF. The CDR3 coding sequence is TGTGCCAGCAGCAAAGGCCCCGGGGGCAGAAACATTCAGTACTTC.